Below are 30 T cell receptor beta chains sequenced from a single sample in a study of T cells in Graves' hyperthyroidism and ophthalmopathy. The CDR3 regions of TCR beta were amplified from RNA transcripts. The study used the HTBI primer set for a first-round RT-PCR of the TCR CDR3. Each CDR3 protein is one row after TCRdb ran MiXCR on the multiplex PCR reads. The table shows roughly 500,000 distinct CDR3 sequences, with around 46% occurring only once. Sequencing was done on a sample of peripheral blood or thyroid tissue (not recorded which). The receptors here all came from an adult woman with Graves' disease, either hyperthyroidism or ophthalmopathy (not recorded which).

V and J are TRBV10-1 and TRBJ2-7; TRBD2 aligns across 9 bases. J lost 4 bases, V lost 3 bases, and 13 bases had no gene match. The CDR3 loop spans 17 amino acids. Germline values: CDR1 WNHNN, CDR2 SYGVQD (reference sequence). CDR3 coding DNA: TGCGCCAGCAGTGACCCCTGGGCTAGCGGGACCTGGTACGAGCAGTACTTC. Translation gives CASSDPWASGTWYEQYF.

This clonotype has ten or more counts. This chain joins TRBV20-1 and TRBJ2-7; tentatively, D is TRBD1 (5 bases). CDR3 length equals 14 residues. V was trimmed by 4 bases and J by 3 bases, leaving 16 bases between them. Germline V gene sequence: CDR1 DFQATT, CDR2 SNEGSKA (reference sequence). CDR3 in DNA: TGCAGTGCTATCCTTCCCGACAGACTCTACGAGCAGTACTTC. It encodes CSAILPDRLYEQYF.

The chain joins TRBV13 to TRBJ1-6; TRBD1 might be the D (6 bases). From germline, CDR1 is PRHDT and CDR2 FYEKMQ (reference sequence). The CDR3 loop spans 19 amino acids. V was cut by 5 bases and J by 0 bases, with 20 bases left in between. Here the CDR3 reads CASSPRGRVASSYNSPLHF. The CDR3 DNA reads TGTGCCAGCAGCCCCAGGGGTAGAGTTGCGAGCTCCTATAATTCACCCCTCCACTTT.

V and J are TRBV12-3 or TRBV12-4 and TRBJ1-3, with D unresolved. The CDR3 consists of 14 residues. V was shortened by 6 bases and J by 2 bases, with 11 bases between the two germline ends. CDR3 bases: TGTGCCAGCAGCCTCGACATCACTGGAAACACCATATATTTT. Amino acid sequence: CASSLDITGNTIYF.

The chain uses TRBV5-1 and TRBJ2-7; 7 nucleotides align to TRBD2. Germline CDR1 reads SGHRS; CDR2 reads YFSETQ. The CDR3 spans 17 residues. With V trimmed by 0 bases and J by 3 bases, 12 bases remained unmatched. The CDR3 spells CASSLAQGGLDLYEQYF. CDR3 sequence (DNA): TGCGCCAGCAGCTTGGCCCAGGGAGGGCTGGATCTCTACGAGCAGTACTTC.

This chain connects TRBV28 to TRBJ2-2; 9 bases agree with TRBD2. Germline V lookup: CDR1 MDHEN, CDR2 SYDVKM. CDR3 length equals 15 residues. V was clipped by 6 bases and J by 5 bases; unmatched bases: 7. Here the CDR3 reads CASSVVTSGTGELFF. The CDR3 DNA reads TGTGCCAGCAGCGTAGTAACTAGCGGGACCGGGGAGCTGTTTTTT.

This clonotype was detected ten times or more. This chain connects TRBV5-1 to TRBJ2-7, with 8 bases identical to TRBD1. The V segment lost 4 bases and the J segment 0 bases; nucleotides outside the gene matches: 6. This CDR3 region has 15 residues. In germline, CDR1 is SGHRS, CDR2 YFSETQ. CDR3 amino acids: CASSATGVGSYEQYF. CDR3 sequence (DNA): TGCGCCAGCAGCGCGACAGGGGTTGGCTCCTACGAGCAGTACTTC.

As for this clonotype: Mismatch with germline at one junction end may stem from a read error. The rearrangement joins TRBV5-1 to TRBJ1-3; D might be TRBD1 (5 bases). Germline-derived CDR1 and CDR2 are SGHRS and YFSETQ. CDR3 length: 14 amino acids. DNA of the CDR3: TGCGTCAGCAGGCCGGGGGGGTCCGGAAACACCATATATTTT. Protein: CVSRPGGSGNTIYF.

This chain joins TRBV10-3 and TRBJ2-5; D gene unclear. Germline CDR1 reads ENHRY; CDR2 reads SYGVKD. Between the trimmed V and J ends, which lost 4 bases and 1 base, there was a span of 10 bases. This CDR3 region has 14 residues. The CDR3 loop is CAISASESQETQYF. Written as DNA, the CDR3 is TGTGCCATCAGTGCGTCAGAGAGCCAAGAGACCCAGTACTTC.

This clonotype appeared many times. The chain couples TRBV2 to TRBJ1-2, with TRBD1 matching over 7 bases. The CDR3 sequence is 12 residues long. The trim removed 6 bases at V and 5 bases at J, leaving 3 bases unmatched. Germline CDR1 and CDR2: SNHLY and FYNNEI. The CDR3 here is CASRRQGYGYTF. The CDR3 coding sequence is TGTGCCAGCAGACGACAGGGATATGGCTACACCTTC.

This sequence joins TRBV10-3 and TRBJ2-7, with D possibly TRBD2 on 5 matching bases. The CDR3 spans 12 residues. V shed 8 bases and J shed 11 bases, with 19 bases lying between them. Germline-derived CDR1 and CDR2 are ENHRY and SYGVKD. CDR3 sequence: CAIWSTAGVKYF. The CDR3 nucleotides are TGTGCCATCTGGAGTACAGCCGGGGTCAAGTACTTC.

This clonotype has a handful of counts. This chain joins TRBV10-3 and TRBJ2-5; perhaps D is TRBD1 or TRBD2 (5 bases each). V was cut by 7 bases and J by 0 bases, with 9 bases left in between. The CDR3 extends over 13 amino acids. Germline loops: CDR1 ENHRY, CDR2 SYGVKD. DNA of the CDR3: TGTGCCATCACTGGGACGTACCAAGAGACCCAGTACTTC. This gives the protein CAITGTYQETQYF.

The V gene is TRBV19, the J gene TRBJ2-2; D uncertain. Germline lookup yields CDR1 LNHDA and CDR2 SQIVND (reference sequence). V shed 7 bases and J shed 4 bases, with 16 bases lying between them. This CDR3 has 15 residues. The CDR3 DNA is TGTGCCAGTAATAAGTTGGATCGAGTCACCGGGGAGCTGTTTTTT. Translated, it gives CASNKLDRVTGELFF.

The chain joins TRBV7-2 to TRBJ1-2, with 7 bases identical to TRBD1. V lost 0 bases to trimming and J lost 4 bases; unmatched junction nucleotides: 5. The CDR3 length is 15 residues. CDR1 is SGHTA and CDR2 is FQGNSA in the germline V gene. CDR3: CASSLAQGGGYGYTF. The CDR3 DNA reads TGTGCCAGCAGCTTAGCGCAGGGGGGTGGCTATGGCTACACCTTC.

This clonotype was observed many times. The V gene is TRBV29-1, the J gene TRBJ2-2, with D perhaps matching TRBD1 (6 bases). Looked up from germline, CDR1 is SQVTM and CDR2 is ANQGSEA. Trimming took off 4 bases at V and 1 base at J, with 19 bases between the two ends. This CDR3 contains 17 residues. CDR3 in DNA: TGCAGCGTTGGATCGGCCCCAAGGACAGTGAACACCGGGGAGCTGTTTTTT. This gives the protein CSVGSAPRTVNTGELFF.

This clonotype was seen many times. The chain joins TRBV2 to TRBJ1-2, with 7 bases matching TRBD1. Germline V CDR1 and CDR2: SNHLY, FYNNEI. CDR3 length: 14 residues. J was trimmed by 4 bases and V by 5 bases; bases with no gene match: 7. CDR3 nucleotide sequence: TGTGCCAGCAGTCCTGACAGGGAAGGCTATGGCTACACCTTC. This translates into CASSPDREGYGYTF.

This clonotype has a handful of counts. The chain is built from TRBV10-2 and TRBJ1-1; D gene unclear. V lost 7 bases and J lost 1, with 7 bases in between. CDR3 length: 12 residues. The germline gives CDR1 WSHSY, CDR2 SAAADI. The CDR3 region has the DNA TGCGCCAGCATGACTTCGAACACTGAAGCTTTCTTT. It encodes CASMTSNTEAFF.

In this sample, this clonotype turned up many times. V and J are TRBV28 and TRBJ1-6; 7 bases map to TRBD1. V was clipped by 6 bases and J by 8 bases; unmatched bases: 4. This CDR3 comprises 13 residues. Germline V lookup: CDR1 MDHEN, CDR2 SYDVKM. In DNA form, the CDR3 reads TGTGCCAGCAGCGCAGGGGGATATTCACCCCTCCACTTT. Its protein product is CASSAGGYSPLHF. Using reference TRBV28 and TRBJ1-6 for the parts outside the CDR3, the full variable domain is DVKVTQSSRYLVKRTGEKVFLECVQDMDHENMFWYRQDPGLGLRLIYFSYDVKMKEKGDIPEGYSVSREKKERFSLILESASTNQTSMYLCASSAGGYSPLHFGNGTRLTVT.

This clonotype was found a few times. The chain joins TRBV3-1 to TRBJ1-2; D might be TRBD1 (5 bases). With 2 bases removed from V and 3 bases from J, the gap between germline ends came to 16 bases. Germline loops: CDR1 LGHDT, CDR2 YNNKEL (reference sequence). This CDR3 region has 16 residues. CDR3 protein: CASSQSFMGVDYGYTF. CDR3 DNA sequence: TGTGCCAGCAGCCAAAGCTTTATGGGGGTTGACTATGGCTACACCTTC.

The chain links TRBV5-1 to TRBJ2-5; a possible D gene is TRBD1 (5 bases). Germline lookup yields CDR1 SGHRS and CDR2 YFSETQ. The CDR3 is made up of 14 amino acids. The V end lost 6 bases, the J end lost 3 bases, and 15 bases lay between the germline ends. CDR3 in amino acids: CASTRRGQKETQYF. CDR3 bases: TGCGCCAGCACTCGTCGCGGACAAAAAGAGACCCAGTACTTC.

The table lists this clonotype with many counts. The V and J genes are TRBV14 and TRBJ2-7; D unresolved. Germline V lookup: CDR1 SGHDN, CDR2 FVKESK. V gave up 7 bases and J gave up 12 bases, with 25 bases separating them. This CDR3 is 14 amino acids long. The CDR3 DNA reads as TGTGCCAGCAACCCCCATCCGCGGCCTGTACTTGGGTACTTC. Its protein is CASNPHPRPVLGYF.

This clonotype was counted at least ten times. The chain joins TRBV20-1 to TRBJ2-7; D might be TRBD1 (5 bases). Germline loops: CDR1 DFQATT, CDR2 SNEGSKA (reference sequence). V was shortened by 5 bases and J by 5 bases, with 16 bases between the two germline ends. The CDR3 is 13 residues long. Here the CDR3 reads CSAPTGSLNEQYF. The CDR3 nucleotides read TGCAGTGCTCCCACAGGATCTCTCAACGAGCAGTACTTC.

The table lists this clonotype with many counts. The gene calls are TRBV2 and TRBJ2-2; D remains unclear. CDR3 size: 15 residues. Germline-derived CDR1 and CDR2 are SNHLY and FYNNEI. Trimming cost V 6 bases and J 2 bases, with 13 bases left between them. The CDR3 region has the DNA TGTGCCAGCAGGGCTCAGCCCGCAAACACCGGGGAGCTGTTTTTT. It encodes CASRAQPANTGELFF.

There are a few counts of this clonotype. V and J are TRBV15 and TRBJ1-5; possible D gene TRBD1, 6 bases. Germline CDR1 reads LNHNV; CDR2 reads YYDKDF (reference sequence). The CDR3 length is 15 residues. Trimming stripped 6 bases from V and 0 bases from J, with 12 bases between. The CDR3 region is CATSPWGASNQPQHF. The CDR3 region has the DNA TGTGCCACCAGTCCTTGGGGGGCTAGCAATCAGCCCCAGCATTTT.

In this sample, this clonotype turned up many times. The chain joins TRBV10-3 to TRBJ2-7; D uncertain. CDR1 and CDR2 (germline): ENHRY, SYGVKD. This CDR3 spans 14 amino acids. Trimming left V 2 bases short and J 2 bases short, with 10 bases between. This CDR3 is CAISERSGPYEQYF. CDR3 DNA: TGTGCCATCAGTGAGCGTTCAGGCCCCTACGAGCAGTACTTC.

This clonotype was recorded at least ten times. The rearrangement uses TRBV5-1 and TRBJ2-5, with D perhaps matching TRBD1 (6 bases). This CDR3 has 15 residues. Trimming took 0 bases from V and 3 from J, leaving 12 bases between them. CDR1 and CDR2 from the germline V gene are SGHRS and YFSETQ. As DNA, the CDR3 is TGCGCCAGCAGCTTGGCCGGATACAGGGAAGAGACCCAGTACTTC. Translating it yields CASSLAGYREETQYF.

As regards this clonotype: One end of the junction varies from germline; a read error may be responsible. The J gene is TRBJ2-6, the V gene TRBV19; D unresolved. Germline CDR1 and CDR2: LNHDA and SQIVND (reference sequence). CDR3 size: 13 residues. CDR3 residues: CASSYLSANTEAF. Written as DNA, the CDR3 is TGTGCCAGTAGTTATCTTTCGGCTAACACTGAAGCTTTC.

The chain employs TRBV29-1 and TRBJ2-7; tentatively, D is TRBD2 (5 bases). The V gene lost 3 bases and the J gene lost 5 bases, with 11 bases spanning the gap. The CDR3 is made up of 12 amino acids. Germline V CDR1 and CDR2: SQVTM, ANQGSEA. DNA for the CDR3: TGCAGCGTTGAGAGGGCCCCCAACGAGCAGTACTTC. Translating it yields CSVERAPNEQYF.

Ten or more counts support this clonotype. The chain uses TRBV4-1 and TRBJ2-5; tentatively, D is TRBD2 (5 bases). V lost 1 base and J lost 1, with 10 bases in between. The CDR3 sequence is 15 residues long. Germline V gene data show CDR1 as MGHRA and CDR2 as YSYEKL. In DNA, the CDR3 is TGCGCCAGCAGCCAAGCGAGCGGCTTCCAAGAGACCCAGTACTTC. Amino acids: CASSQASGFQETQYF.

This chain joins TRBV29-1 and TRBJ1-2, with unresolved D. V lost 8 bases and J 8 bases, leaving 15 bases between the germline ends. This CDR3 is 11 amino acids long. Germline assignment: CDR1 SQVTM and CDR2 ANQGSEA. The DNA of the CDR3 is TGCAGCCAAGAGGTAGGGCGCGGCTACACCTTC. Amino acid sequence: CSQEVGRGYTF.